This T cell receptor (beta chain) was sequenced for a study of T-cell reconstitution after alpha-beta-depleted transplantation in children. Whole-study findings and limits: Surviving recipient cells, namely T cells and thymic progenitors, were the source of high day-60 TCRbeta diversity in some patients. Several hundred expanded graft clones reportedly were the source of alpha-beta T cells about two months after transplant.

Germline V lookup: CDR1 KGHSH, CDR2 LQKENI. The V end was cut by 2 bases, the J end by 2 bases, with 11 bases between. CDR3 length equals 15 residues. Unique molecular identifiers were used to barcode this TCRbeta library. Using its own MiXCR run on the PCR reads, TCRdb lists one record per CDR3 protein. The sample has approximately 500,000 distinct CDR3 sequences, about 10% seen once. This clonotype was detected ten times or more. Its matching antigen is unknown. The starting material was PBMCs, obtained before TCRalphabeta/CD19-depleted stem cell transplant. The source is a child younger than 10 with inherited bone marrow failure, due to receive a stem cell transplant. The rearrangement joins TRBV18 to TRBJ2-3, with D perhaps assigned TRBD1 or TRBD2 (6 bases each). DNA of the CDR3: TGTGCCAGCTCACCATTGGGGGGCTTCACAGATACGCAGTATTTT. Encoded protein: CASSPLGGFTDTQYF.